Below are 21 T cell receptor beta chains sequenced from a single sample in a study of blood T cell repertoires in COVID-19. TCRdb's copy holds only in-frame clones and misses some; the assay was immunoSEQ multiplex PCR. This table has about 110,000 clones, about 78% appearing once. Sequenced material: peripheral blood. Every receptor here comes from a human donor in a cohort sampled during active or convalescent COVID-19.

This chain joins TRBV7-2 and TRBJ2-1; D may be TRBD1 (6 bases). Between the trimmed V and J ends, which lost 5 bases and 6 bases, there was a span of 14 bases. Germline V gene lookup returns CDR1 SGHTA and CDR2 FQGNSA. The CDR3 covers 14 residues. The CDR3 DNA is TGTGCCAGCAGCCCATGGAACAGGGCCAATGAGCAGTTCTTC. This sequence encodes CASSPWNRANEQFF.

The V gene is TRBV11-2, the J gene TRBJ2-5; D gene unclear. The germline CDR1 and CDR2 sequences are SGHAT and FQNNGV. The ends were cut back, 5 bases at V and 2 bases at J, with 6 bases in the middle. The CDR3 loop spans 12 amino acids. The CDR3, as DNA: TGTGCCAGCAGCGCGTGGCAAGAGACCCAGTACTTC. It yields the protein CASSAWQETQYF.

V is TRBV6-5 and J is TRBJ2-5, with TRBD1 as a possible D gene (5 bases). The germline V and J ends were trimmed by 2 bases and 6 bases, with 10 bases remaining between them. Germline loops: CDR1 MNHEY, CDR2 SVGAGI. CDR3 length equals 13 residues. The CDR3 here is CASSYTGMQTQYF. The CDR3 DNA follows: TGTGCCAGCAGTTACACAGGCATGCAGACCCAGTACTTC.

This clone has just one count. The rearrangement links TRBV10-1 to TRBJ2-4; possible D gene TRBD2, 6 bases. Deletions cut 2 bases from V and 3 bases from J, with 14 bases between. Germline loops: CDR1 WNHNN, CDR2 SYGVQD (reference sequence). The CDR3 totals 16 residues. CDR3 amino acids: CASSEPLWRGKNIQYF. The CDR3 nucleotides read TGCGCCAGCAGTGAGCCTTTATGGAGGGGCAAAAACATTCAGTACTTC.

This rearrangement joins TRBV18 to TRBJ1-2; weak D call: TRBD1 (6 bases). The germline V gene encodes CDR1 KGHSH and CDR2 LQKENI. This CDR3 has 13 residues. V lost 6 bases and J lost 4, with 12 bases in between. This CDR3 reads CASSMDSAYGYTF. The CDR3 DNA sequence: TGTGCCAGCTCGATGGACAGCGCCTATGGCTACACCTTC.

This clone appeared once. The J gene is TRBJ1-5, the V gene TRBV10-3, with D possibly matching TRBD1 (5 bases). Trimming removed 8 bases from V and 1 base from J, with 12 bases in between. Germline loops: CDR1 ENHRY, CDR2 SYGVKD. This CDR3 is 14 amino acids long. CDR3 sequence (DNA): TGTGCCATCGGGGGGTCAGTGAGCAATCAGCCCCAGCATTTT. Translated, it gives CAIGGSVSNQPQHF.

The DNA of the CDR3 is TGTGCCAGCAAGATCGGACAGGGAAACTTCCAAGAGACCCAGTACTTC. It specifies CASKIGQGNFQETQYF. The chain recombines TRBV2 with TRBJ2-5; 8 nucleotides match TRBD1. Trimming took 7 bases from V and 1 from J; bases not matched to a gene: 11. CDR3 length equals 16 residues. Germline V gene lookup returns CDR1 SNHLY and CDR2 FYNNEI.

In DNA, the CDR3 is TGTGCCAGCAGTTTAGGGAGGGGCAGTTCTTTCTATGGCTACACCTTC. This gives the protein CASSLGRGSSFYGYTF. The genes are TRBV28 and TRBJ1-2; D perhaps matches TRBD1 (5 bases). This CDR3 is 16 amino acids long. The V gene's germline CDR1 is MDHEN and CDR2 SYDVKM. The germline V and J ends were trimmed by 2 bases and 4 bases, with 17 bases remaining between them.

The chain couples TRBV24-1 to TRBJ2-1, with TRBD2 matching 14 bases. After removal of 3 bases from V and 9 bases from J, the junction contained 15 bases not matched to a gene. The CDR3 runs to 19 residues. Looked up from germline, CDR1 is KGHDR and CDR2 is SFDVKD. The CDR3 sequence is CATSDPGLAGGLPSSEQFF. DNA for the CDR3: TGTGCCACCAGTGATCCCGGACTAGCGGGAGGCCTACCTTCGAGTGAGCAGTTCTTC.

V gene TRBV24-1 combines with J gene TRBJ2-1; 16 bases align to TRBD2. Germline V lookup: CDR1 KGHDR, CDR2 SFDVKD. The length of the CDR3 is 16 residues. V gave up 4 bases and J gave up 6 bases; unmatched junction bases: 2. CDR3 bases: TGTGCCACCAGTGAGGGGACTAGCGGGAGGGGCAATGAGCAGTTCTTC. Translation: CATSEGTSGRGNEQFF.

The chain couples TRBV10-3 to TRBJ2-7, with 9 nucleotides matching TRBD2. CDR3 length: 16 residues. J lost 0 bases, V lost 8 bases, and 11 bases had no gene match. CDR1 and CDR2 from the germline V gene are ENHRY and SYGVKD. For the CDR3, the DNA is TGTGCCATCCTTGGGGCAGCGGGGGGCCCCTCCTACGAGCAGTACTTC. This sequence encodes CAILGAAGGPSYEQYF.

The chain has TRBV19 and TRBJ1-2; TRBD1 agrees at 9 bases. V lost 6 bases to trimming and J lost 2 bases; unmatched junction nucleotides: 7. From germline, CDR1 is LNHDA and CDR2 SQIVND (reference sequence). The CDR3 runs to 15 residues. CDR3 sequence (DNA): TGTGCCAGTAGCACTCAGGGACAGGGAAACTATGGCTACACCTTC. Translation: CASSTQGQGNYGYTF.

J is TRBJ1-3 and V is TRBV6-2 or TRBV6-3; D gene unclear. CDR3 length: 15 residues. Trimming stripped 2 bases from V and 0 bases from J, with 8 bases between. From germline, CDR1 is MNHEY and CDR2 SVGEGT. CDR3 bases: TGTGCCAGCAGTTACCCCATCAACTCTGGAAACACCATATATTTT. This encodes CASSYPINSGNTIYF.

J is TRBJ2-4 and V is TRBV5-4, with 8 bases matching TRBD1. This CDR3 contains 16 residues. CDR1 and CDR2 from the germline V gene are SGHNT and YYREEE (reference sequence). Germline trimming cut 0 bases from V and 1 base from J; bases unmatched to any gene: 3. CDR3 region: CASSLAGGTAKNIQYF. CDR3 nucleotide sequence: TGTGCCAGCAGCTTGGCAGGGGGCACGGCCAAAAACATTCAGTACTTC.

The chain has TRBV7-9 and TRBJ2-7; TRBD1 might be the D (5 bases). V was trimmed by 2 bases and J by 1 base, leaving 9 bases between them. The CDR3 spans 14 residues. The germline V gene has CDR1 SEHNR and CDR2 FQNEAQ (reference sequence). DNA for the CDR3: TGTGCCAGCAGCTTAAGGGGCAGGTCCTACGAGCAGTACTTC. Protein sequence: CASSLRGRSYEQYF.

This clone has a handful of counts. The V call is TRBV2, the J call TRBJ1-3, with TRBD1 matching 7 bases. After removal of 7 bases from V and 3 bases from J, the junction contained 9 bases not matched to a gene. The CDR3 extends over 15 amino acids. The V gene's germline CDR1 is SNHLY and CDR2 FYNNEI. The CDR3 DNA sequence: TGTGCCAGCACCCTCGAGGGGGCTCTTGGAAACACCATATATTTT. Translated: CASTLEGALGNTIYF.

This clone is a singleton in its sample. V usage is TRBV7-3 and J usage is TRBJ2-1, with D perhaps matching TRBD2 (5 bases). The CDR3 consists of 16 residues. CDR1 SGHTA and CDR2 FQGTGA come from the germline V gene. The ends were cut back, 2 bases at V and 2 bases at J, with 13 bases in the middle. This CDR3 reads CASSLYPGITYNEQFF. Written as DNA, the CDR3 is TGTGCCAGCAGCTTATATCCGGGGATTACCTACAATGAGCAGTTCTTC.

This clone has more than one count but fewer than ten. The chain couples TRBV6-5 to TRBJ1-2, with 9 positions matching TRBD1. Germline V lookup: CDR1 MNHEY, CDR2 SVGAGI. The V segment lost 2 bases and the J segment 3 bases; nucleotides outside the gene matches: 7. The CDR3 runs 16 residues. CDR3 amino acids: CASSYRTGVGYYGYTF. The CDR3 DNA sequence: TGTGCCAGCAGTTACAGGACAGGGGTAGGGTACTATGGCTACACCTTC.

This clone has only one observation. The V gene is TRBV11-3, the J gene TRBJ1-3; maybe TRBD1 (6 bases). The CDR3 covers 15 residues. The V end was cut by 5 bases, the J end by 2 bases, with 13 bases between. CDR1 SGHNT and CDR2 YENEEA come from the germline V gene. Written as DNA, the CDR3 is TGTGCCAGCAGCCTAACAGGGTTACCTGGAAACACCATATATTTT. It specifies CASSLTGLPGNTIYF. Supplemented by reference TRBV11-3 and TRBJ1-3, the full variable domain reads EAGVVQSPRYKIIEKKQPVAFWCNPISGHNTLYWYLQNLGQGPELLIRYENEEAVDDSQLPKDRFSAERLKGVDSTLKIQPAELGDSAVYLCASSLTGLPGNTIYFGEGSWLTVV.

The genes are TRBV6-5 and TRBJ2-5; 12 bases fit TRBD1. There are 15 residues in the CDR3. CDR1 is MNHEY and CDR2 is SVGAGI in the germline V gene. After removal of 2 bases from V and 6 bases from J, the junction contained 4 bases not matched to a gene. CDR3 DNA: TGTGCCAGCAGTTACGGGACAGGGGGCCGGAAGACCCAGTACTTC. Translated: CASSYGTGGRKTQYF.

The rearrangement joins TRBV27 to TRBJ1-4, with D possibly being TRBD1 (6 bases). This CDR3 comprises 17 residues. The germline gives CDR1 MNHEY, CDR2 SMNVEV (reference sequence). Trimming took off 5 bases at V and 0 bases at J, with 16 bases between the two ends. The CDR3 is CASSRRGGGATNEKLFF. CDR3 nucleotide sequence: TGTGCCAGCAGTCGAAGGGGGGGAGGTGCAACTAATGAAAAACTGTTTTTT.